These T cell receptor beta chains were read from a single sample in a study of cytomegalovirus exposure and HLA in healthy donors. Here immunoSEQ multiplex PCR was the method, and the copy in TCRdb shows in-frame clones only, minus some. The sample yields fewer than 150,000 clones, of which the top ten take up roughly 3%. Sequencing was performed on PBMCs. Receptors were obtained from a man aged 35 to 55 in good health and CMV-seronegative. Both conserved end residues are part of each CDR3. Fields, in order: J gene, D gene, CDR3 length, V gene, CDR3 DNA, CDR3 protein. D genes are given only for firm matches.

J: TRBJ1-2
D: .
length: 18
V: TRBV5-1
DNA: TGCGCCAGCAGCTTTCGACCCGTGGTAGAGCAGGCTAACTATGGCTACACCTTC
CDR3: CASSFRPVVEQANYGYTF

J: TRBJ1-4
D: .
length: 13
V: TRBV11-1
DNA: TGTGCCAGCAGCTTATCTTCCTATGAAAAACTGTTTTTT
CDR3: CASSLSSYEKLFF

J: TRBJ1-2
D: .
length: 15
V: TRBV6-5
DNA: TGTGCCAGCAGCCGAGGGGACAAAACTAACTATGGCTACACCTTC
CDR3: CASSRGDKTNYGYTF

J: TRBJ1-3
D: TRBD1
length: 15
V: TRBV18
DNA: TGTGCCAGCTCACGCGGGACAGTTTCTGGAAACACCATATATTTT
CDR3: CASSRGTVSGNTIYF

J: TRBJ1-2
D: TRBD1
length: 14
V: TRBV18
DNA: TGTGCCAGCTCACTTTCAAACAGGGGGTATGGCTACACCTTC
CDR3: CASSLSNRGYGYTF

J: TRBJ1-1
D: .
length: 14
V: TRBV19
DNA: TGTGCCAGTAGCCCGTGGAGGGGGGGAACTGAAGCTTTCTTT
CDR3: CASSPWRGGTEAFF

J: TRBJ2-7
D: .
length: 19
V: TRBV7-2
DNA: TGTGCCAGCAGCCTAGCCCCCCAGTTTGGGGGCCTGTCGGAAAGCGAGCAGTACTTC
CDR3: CASSLAPQFGGLSESEQYF

J: TRBJ1-2
D: .
length: 13
V: TRBV28
DNA: TGTGCCAGCAGCTCGACGGGGATTGGTAGCTACACCTTC
CDR3: CASSSTGIGSYTF

J: TRBJ2-3
D: TRBD1
length: 16
V: TRBV19
DNA: TGTGCCAGTATGGGTTTAAGGGACAGGCTCACAGATACGCAGTATTTT
CDR3: CASMGLRDRLTDTQYF

J: TRBJ2-4
D: .
length: 12
V: TRBV25-1
DNA: TGTGCCAGCAGTGGCCCTAATTTGCCCCAGTACTTC
CDR3: CASSGPNLPQYF

J: TRBJ2-7
D: TRBD1
length: 14
V: TRBV18
DNA: TGTGCCAGCTCGCCCGGGACAGGGGGCTTCGAGCAGTACTTC
CDR3: CASSPGTGGFEQYF

J: TRBJ2-3
D: .
length: 17
V: TRBV14
DNA: TGTGCCAGCAGCGACCGTTGGGCGGGCCTTGGGGCAGATACGCAGTATTTT
CDR3: CASSDRWAGLGADTQYF

J: TRBJ1-2
D: .
length: 14
V: TRBV7-6
DNA: TGTGCCAGCAGCTTAGACGGGGGAGGTGGTGGCTACACCTTC
CDR3: CASSLDGGGGGYTF

J: TRBJ2-1
D: .
length: 12
V: TRBV7-9
DNA: TGTGCCAGCAGCCTCCTCGGGGTGGGGCAGTTCTTC
CDR3: CASSLLGVGQFF

J: TRBJ1-1
D: TRBD1
length: 13
V: TRBV7-9
DNA: TGTGCCAGCAGCGCATCAGGGGGTACTGAAGCTTTCTTT
CDR3: CASSASGGTEAFF

J: TRBJ1-3
D: .
length: 15
V: TRBV5-4
DNA: TGTGCCAGCAGCTCGAAGAACAGGGCTGGAAACACCATATATTTT
CDR3: CASSSKNRAGNTIYF

J: TRBJ2-6
D: .
length: 15
V: TRBV19
DNA: TGTGCCAGTAGTATATCCGGCTCTGGGGCCAACGTCCTGACTTTC
CDR3: CASSISGSGANVLTF

J: TRBJ1-6
D: TRBD1
length: 16
V: TRBV19
DNA: TGTGCCAGTAGTATTTATCAGGGGGCATTCAATTCACCCCTCCACTTT
CDR3: CASSIYQGAFNSPLHF

J: TRBJ1-4
D: .
length: 14
V: TRBV6-6
DNA: TGTGCCAGCAGTTACGCTTGGAGGGAAGGAAAACTGTTTTTT
CDR3: CASSYAWREGKLFF

J: TRBJ2-5
D: .
length: 11
V: TRBV20-1
DNA: TGCAGTGCCATCTCAGCGGAGACCCAGTACTTC
CDR3: CSAISAETQYF

J: TRBJ2-7
D: .
length: 14
V: TRBV5-6
DNA: TGTGCCAGCAGCTTCGACAGTTTCTCGACCGAGCAGTACTTC
CDR3: CASSFDSFSTEQYF

J: TRBJ1-2
D: .
length: 11
V: TRBV20-1
DNA: TGCAGCTCGGAGGGTGACTATGGCTACACCTTC
CDR3: CSSEGDYGYTF

J: TRBJ2-7
D: TRBD2
length: 14
V: TRBV7-2
DNA: TGTGCCAGCAGCTCCTCCGGGACTACTTACGAGCAGTACTTC
CDR3: CASSSSGTTYEQYF

J: TRBJ1-4
D: .
length: 15
V: TRBV11-2
DNA: TGTGCCAGCAGCCCCGAGGGGGGAGGGTATGAAAAACTGTTTTTT
CDR3: CASSPEGGGYEKLFF

J: TRBJ1-2
D: TRBD1
length: 13
V: TRBV29-1
DNA: TGCAGCGTTGGGATAGGGGGCGACTATGGCTACACCTTC
CDR3: CSVGIGGDYGYTF

J: TRBJ1-4
D: TRBD1
length: 14
V: TRBV28
DNA: TGTGCCAGCAGTTTGGGACAGGGACGTGAAAAACTGTTTTTT
CDR3: CASSLGQGREKLFF

J: TRBJ1-1
D: .
length: 13
V: TRBV11-3
DNA: TGTGCCAGCAGCTTCGCGGGGGGGACTGAAGCTTTCTTT
CDR3: CASSFAGGTEAFF

J: TRBJ2-1
D: .
length: 13
V: TRBV7-9
DNA: TGTGCCGCGAGGCAGGGGTACTACAATGAGCAGTTCTTC
CDR3: CAARQGYYNEQFF

J: TRBJ2-3
D: TRBD2
length: 14
V: TRBV11-2
DNA: TGTGCCAGCAGCTTGGGACTAGTCACAGATACGCAGTATTTT
CDR3: CASSLGLVTDTQYF

J: TRBJ2-3
D: TRBD1
length: 14
V: TRBV7-2
DNA: TGTGCCAGCAGCATAAGACAGGGAACAGATACGCAGTATTTT
CDR3: CASSIRQGTDTQYF

J: TRBJ1-2
D: .
length: 12
V: TRBV2
DNA: TGTGCCAGCAGCCCCGTATTTCGTGGCTACACCTTC
CDR3: CASSPVFRGYTF

J: TRBJ2-5
D: TRBD2
length: 16
V: TRBV4-2
DNA: TGTGCCAGCAGCCAAGGAGGGGACTACCCCGATGAGGCCCAGTACTTC
CDR3: CASSQGGDYPDEAQYF

J: TRBJ1-5
D: .
length: 14
V: TRBV5-1
DNA: TGCGCCAGCAGCTTGCTGGGCGGGGATCAGCCCCAGCATTTT
CDR3: CASSLLGGDQPQHF

J: TRBJ2-3
D: .
length: 15
V: TRBV4-3
DNA: TGCGCCAGCAGCCAAGATCACCAGGCCACAGATACGCAGTATTTT
CDR3: CASSQDHQATDTQYF

J: TRBJ1-1
D: TRBD1
length: 14
V: TRBV7-3
DNA: TGTGCCAGCAGCTCCGGGACAGAGAGCACTGAAGCTTTCTTT
CDR3: CASSSGTESTEAFF

J: TRBJ1-2
D: .
length: 13
V: TRBV6-6
DNA: TGTGCCAGCACCCAGGGTTCTAACTATGGCTACACCTTC
CDR3: CASTQGSNYGYTF

J: TRBJ2-7
D: .
length: 14
V: TRBV11-2
DNA: TGTGCCAGCAGCTTTGAGGGAAGGTACCACGAGCAGTACTTC
CDR3: CASSFEGRYHEQYF

J: TRBJ1-6
D: .
length: 16
V: TRBV4-1
DNA: TGCGCCAGCAGCCAATTCGGTCCCCGTCTCAATTCACCCCTCCACTTT
CDR3: CASSQFGPRLNSPLHF

J: TRBJ2-7
D: .
length: 14
V: TRBV28
DNA: TGTGCCAGCAGTTTGACACCGGGGACTTACGAGCAGTACTTC
CDR3: CASSLTPGTYEQYF

J: TRBJ2-7
D: TRBD1
length: 14
V: TRBV7-2
DNA: TGTGCCAGCAGCTCCGGGACAGGCCCTAACGAGCAGTACTTC
CDR3: CASSSGTGPNEQYF

J: TRBJ1-2
D: TRBD1
length: 14
V: TRBV19
DNA: TGTGCCAGTAGTAGAGACCAGGGGGCAGATGGCTACACCTTC
CDR3: CASSRDQGADGYTF

J: TRBJ2-7
D: .
length: 13
V: TRBV27
DNA: TGTGCCAGCAGTTCTGTGGGGGCGAGGGAGCAGTACTTC
CDR3: CASSSVGAREQYF

J: TRBJ1-1
D: .
length: 13
V: TRBV6-5
DNA: TGTGCCAGCAGTTACGGACAGTTGACGGAAGCTTTCTTT
CDR3: CASSYGQLTEAFF

J: TRBJ2-3
D: .
length: 14
V: TRBV7-2
DNA: TGTGCCAGCAGCTCTGTATACGGTGAGGATACGCAGTATTTT
CDR3: CASSSVYGEDTQYF